This TCR beta chain was obtained from a study of early stage breast cancer tumors. General study results and limits: Most shared enriched TCRB sequences were commonly generated ones.

Germline assignment: CDR1 MDHEN and CDR2 SYDVKM. V was clipped by 5 bases and J by 1 base; unmatched bases: 4. This CDR3 is built from 14 residues. TCRdb keeps only in-frame clones here, not all; method: immunoSEQ multiplex PCR. The repertoire holds fewer than 90,000 clones, approximately 79% seen once, with under 4% in the top ten. This clone was picked up a small number of times. Its antigen is currently unknown. Specimen: blood. The receptor's source is a person between 60 and 69 years old with breast cancer. V usage is TRBV28 and J usage is TRBJ2-7; 8 positions agree with TRBD1. CDR3 in DNA: TGTGCCAGCAGTCCGGGACAGGCGTCCTACGAGCAGTACTTC. This sequence encodes CASSPGQASYEQYF.